The 25 T cell receptor beta chains below were found in one sample sequenced in a study of CD8+CD57+ T cells in acquired aplastic anemia. For sequencing, patients were chosen who had shown expansion of CD8+CD57+ cells by flow cytometry. The study profiled TCR beta VDJ and CDR3 using genomic DNA as template. MiXCR, run by TCRdb on the reads, gives a single entry per CDR3 protein. The data hold hundreds of thousands of distinct CDR3 sequences, with approximately 33% observed a single time. The specimen sequenced was sorted CD4+, CD8+, or CD8+CD57+ T cells (not recorded which) from PBMCs. The receptors come from a human donor with aplastic anemia.

There are a few counts of this clonotype. The CDR3, as DNA: TGCGCCAGCAGCGAAGACCCAAATGAAAAACTGTTTTTT. The encoded protein is CASSEDPNEKLFF. The V and J genes are TRBV5-1 and TRBJ1-4; D is unresolved. The CDR3 contains 13 residues. CDR1 SGHRS and CDR2 YFSETQ come from the germline V gene. V lost 4 bases and J 5 bases, leaving 9 bases between the germline ends.

This clonotype was seen a few times. This rearrangement joins TRBV20-1 to TRBJ1-2, with D maybe TRBD1 (6 bases). The CDR3 sequence is 15 residues long. Trimming shortened V by 6 bases and J by 4 bases, and 21 bases separated the two germline ends. From germline, CDR1 is DFQATT and CDR2 SNEGSKA (reference sequence). The CDR3 loop is CSAPAGGGPTYGYTF. CDR3 DNA sequence: TGCAGTGCGCCCGCTGGCGGGGGCCCCACCTATGGCTACACCTTC.

This clonotype has at least ten counts. The chain carries TRBV19 and TRBJ1-4; D possibly corresponds to TRBD1 (5 bases). CDR1 is LNHDA and CDR2 is SQIVND in the germline V gene (reference sequence). Deletions cut 4 bases from V and 8 bases from J, with 8 bases between. This CDR3 spans 12 amino acids. CDR3 nucleotide sequence: TGTGCCAGTAGTAAGGGGAAGGAAAAACTGTTTTTT. Protein sequence: CASSKGKEKLFF.

This clonotype has more than one count but fewer than ten. Being one base from a much bigger clone, this may be a read error. The V call is TRBV20-1, the J call TRBJ2-7; no definite D call. Germline V gene lookup returns CDR1 DFQATT and CDR2 SNEGSKA (reference sequence). This CDR3 has 10 residues. Written as DNA, the CDR3 is TGCAGTGCTAGTTCGGGTGAGCGGTACTTC. It encodes CSASSGERYF.

This clonotype was seen ten or more times. The chain carries TRBV7-9 and TRBJ2-7, with a possible D match to TRBD2 (5 bases). Trimming pared 5 bases from V and 0 bases from J, leaving 8 bases between. The CDR3 loop spans 13 amino acids. Germline V gene sequence: CDR1 SEHNR, CDR2 FQNEAQ (reference sequence). CDR3 sequence: CASSAGNSYEQYF. The CDR3 DNA reads TGTGCCAGCAGCGCGGGCAACTCCTACGAGCAGTACTTC.

This clonotype was recorded a few times. The V call is TRBV19, the J call TRBJ2-2; maybe TRBD1 (5 bases). Trimming removed 4 bases from V and 1 base from J, with 7 bases in between. The CDR3 spans 14 residues. Germline V CDR1 and CDR2: LNHDA, SQIVND (reference sequence). The CDR3 DNA is TGTGCCAGTAGTAACACAGGGAACACCGGGGAGCTGTTTTTT. Translating it yields CASSNTGNTGELFF.

This clonotype has ten or more counts. CDR3 nucleotide sequence: TGTGCCAGCAGCTACTCAAAGAACACTGAAGCTTTCTTT. Translation gives CASSYSKNTEAFF. This chain links TRBV2 with TRBJ1-1; no firm D call. The CDR3 extends over 13 amino acids. Germline V lookup: CDR1 SNHLY, CDR2 FYNNEI. With 6 bases removed from V and 1 base from J, the gap between germline ends came to 9 bases. Full variable domain (outside the CDR3, taken from reference TRBV2 and TRBJ1-1): EPEVTQTPSHQVTQMGQEVILRCVPISNHLYFYWYRQILGQKVEFLVSFYNNEISEKSEIFDDQFSVERPDGSNFTLKIRSTKLEDSAMYFCASSYSKNTEAFFGQGTRLTVV.

This clonotype was picked up a small number of times. The rearrangement links TRBV19 to TRBJ2-3; D call uncertain. In germline, CDR1 is LNHDA, CDR2 SQIVND (reference sequence). This CDR3 is built from 15 residues. The ends were cut back, 5 bases at V and 8 bases at J, with 20 bases in the middle. CDR3 in DNA: TGTGCCAGTAGTTCGACTTCCGGACGTATTCGTACGCAGTATTTT. This codes for CASSSTSGRIRTQYF.

The gene calls are TRBV12-3 or TRBV12-4 and TRBJ2-6, with 9 positions matching TRBD1. J lost 0 bases, V lost 6 bases, and 9 bases had no gene match. The CDR3 runs to 18 residues. CDR3 nucleotide sequence: TGTGCCAGCAGCCGGGGACAGGGTTTATTCTCTGGGGCCAACGTCCTGACTTTC. Its protein product is CASSRGQGLFSGANVLTF.

This clonotype showed up just a few times. The CDR3 reads CASSIAGHYGYTF. DNA for the CDR3: TGTGCCAGTAGTATAGCTGGACATTATGGCTACACCTTC. The chain carries TRBV19 and TRBJ1-2; tentatively, D is TRBD1 (5 bases). The V end lost 1 base, the J end lost 5 bases, and 8 bases lay between the germline ends. The CDR3 extends over 13 amino acids. Germline lookup yields CDR1 LNHDA and CDR2 SQIVND (reference sequence).

Details on this clonotype: The junction departs from the called germline gene at one end, perhaps through a read error. The chain is built from TRBV11-2 and TRBJ2-7; 9 nucleotides align to TRBD1. Germline V gene sequence: CDR1 SGHAT, CDR2 FQNNGV. The CDR3 has 15 residues. DNA of the CDR3: TGTGCCAGCAGCATAGAACAGGGGGCGGCCTACGAGCAGTACTTC. Protein product: CASSIEQGAAYEQYF.

This clonotype was seen repeatedly, ten times or more. The chain links TRBV19 to TRBJ2-1; the D gene could be TRBD1 or TRBD2 (5 bases each). Germline CDR1 LNHDA, CDR2 SQIVND (reference sequence). The CDR3 length is 11 residues. Trimming took off 10 bases at V and 8 bases at J, with 12 bases between the two ends. The chain's CDR3 is CATRRDDEQFF. Here the CDR3 DNA reads TGTGCCACCAGAAGGGACGATGAGCAGTTCTTC.

The rearrangement joins TRBV15 to TRBJ2-7, with 7 bases identical to TRBD1. The CDR3 runs to 13 residues. The germline V gene has CDR1 LNHNV and CDR2 YYDKDF (reference sequence). After removal of 5 bases from V and 5 bases from J, the junction contained 6 bases not matched to a gene. CDR3 protein: CATSVQTGDEQYF. The CDR3 nucleotides are TGTGCCACCAGCGTACAAACAGGGGACGAGCAGTACTTC.

This clonotype was observed a few times. The chain links TRBV2 to TRBJ1-1, with TRBD1 as a possible D gene (6 bases). The V end lost 6 bases, the J end lost 2 bases, and 19 bases lay between the germline ends. Germline CDR1 reads SNHLY; CDR2 reads FYNNEI. The length of the CDR3 is 16 residues. CDR3 sequence: CASRSSGAGTNTEAFF. The CDR3 DNA reads as TGTGCCAGCAGGTCCTCGGGGGCAGGGACAAACACTGAAGCTTTCTTT.

To note about this clonotype: This could be a read error, since a much larger clone is one nucleotide away. The J gene is TRBJ2-7, the V gene TRBV20-1; D is tentatively TRBD1 or TRBD2 (5 bases each). CDR3 length: 14 amino acids. The germline V and J ends were trimmed by 3 bases and 9 bases, with 21 bases remaining between them. From germline, CDR1 is DFQATT and CDR2 SNEGSKA (reference sequence). CDR3 in DNA: TGCAGTGCTAGGGACCGGGACCAAGAGGGCGGGCAGTACTTC. This gives the protein CSARDRDQEGGQYF.

About this clonotype itself: A read error is likely, as this CDR3 ends without the conserved phenylalanine or tryptophan. The rearrangement uses TRBV11-1 and TRBJ1-2; weak D call: TRBD1 (6 bases). CDR1 and CDR2 (germline): SGHAT, FQDESV (reference sequence). Trimming cost V 7 bases and J 5 bases, with 26 bases left between them. There are 17 residues in the CDR3. CDR3 bases: TGTGCCAGCACCCAAAAGTTCCGGACAGTTCCTTTTTATGGCTACACCCTC. It translates to CASTQKFRTVPFYGYTL.

J is TRBJ2-7 and V is TRBV5-5, with D maybe TRBD2 (5 bases). V lost 0 bases to trimming and J lost 6 bases, with 13 bases between them. Germline V gene data show CDR1 as SGHKS and CDR2 as YYEKEE (reference sequence). CDR3 length equals 14 residues. The chain's CDR3 is CASSLDRGAREQYF. As DNA, the CDR3 is TGTGCCAGCAGCTTGGACCGGGGAGCCCGCGAGCAGTACTTC.

This chain connects TRBV15 to TRBJ2-3; the D gene could be TRBD1 or TRBD2 (5 bases each). The CDR3 covers 14 residues. V shed 5 bases and J shed 2 bases, with 11 bases lying between them. Germline assignment: CDR1 LNHNV and CDR2 YYDKDF (reference sequence). CDR3: CATSLGTVTDTQYF. The CDR3 DNA is TGTGCCACCAGCTTAGGGACCGTCACAGATACGCAGTATTTT.

V and J are TRBV14 and TRBJ1-1; the match to TRBD1 covers 8 bases. Germline loops: CDR1 SGHDN, CDR2 FVKESK. The trim removed 1 base at V and 1 base at J, leaving 5 bases unmatched. The CDR3 length is 16 residues. The CDR3: CASSQGPGQGNTEAFF. The CDR3 DNA reads TGTGCCAGCAGCCAAGGCCCCGGACAGGGGAACACTGAAGCTTTCTTT.

This CDR3 reads CASSPEGGTNEKLFF. The CDR3 DNA is TGTGCCAGCAGTCCGGAGGGCGGAACTAATGAAAAACTGTTTTTT. The genes are TRBV2 and TRBJ1-4; D ambiguous. V lost 5 bases, J lost 1 base, and 11 bases lay in between. Germline lookup yields CDR1 SNHLY and CDR2 FYNNEI. The CDR3 covers 15 residues. Full variable domain (rest looked up from reference TRBV2 and TRBJ1-4): EPEVTQTPSHQVTQMGQEVILRCVPISNHLYFYWYRQILGQKVEFLVSFYNNEISEKSEIFDDQFSVERPDGSNFTLKIRSTKLEDSAMYFCASSPEGGTNEKLFFGSGTQLSVL.

The chain recombines TRBV20-1 with TRBJ2-2; 7 bases map to TRBD1. CDR1 is DFQATT, CDR2 SNEGSKA, per germline (reference sequence). J was trimmed by 2 bases and V by 5 bases; bases with no gene match: 11. There are 16 residues in the CDR3. The CDR3 DNA follows: TGCAGTGCTGGGTCAGACAGGGCATTTAACACCGGGGAGCTGTTTTTT. Protein sequence: CSAGSDRAFNTGELFF.

This clonotype was picked up many times. The gene calls are TRBV19 and TRBJ2-2; D not resolved. CDR3 length: 12 residues. V lost 3 bases, J lost 6 bases, and 5 bases lay in between. CDR1 is LNHDA and CDR2 is SQIVND in the germline V gene (reference sequence). The CDR3 reads CASSMSAGELFF. CDR3 coding DNA: TGTGCCAGTAGTATGTCAGCCGGGGAGCTGTTTTTT.

This clonotype has only one observation. Compared with germline, one end of the junction differs, possibly owing to a read error. The chain couples TRBV7-3 to TRBJ2-3; weak D call: TRBD2 (6 bases). The germline V gene encodes CDR1 SGHTA and CDR2 FQGTGA. CDR3 length: 13 residues. As DNA, the CDR3 is TGTGCCAGCAGCCCGGGGAGGCGGAGATACGCAGTATTT. Protein: CASSPGRRRYAVF.

This clonotype was observed many times. The J gene is TRBJ1-3, the V gene TRBV5-5; D ambiguous. The V end lost 0 bases, the J end lost 4 bases, and 14 bases lay between the germline ends. The V gene's germline CDR1 is SGHKS and CDR2 YYEKEE (reference sequence). There are 16 residues in the CDR3. The CDR3 spells CASSLASGRLGNTIYF. CDR3 sequence (DNA): TGTGCCAGCAGCTTGGCCAGCGGGCGCCTCGGAAACACCATATATTTT. The whole variable domain, remainder taken from reference TRBV5-5 and TRBJ1-3, is DAGVTQSPTHLIKTRGQQVTLRCSPISGHKSVSWYQQVLGQGPQFIFQYYEKEERGRGNFPDRFSARQFPNYSSELNVNALLLGDSALYLCASSLASGRLGNTIYFGEGSWLTVV.

The chain couples TRBV29-1 to TRBJ1-1; TRBD1 might be the D (5 bases). Germline V gene lookup returns CDR1 SQVTM and CDR2 ANQGSEA. The CDR3 has 11 residues. V dropped 3 bases and J dropped 6 bases, with 8 bases sitting between them. CDR3 amino acids: CSVESGAEAFF. The DNA of the CDR3 is TGCAGCGTTGAGTCGGGGGCTGAAGCTTTCTTT.